A selection of T cell receptor beta chains follows, all from one sample in a study of cytomegalovirus exposure and HLA in healthy donors. Assay used: immunoSEQ multiplex PCR; TCRdb lists only in-frame clones, some missing. This sample has 150,000 to 200,000 clones, with about nine tenths found just once. The sequenced material came from PBMCs. All receptors derive from a woman under 30 in good health and CMV-seropositive. CDR3s include the opening cysteine and the closing phenylalanine or tryptophan. A D gene is named only where the DNA matches it firmly. Only some rows state a clone size, as once, few, many or a class for expanded clones.

v_gene: TRBV6-5
abundance: NA
d_gene: NA
j_gene: TRBJ1-2
CDR3aa: CASAGNYGYTF
CDR3nt: TGTGCCAGCGCAGGGAACTATGGCTACACCTTC

v_gene: TRBV18
abundance: NA
d_gene: TRBD1
j_gene: TRBJ2-7
CDR3aa: CASSPPTGDKGEQYF
CDR3nt: TGTGCCAGCTCACCTCCGACAGGGGATAAGGGCGAGCAGTACTTC

v_gene: TRBV7-2
abundance: NA
d_gene: NA
j_gene: TRBJ2-7
CDR3aa: CASSLARQTAYEQYF
CDR3nt: TGTGCCAGCAGCTTAGCCCGACAGACAGCCTACGAGCAGTACTTC

v_gene: TRBV5-1
abundance: NA
d_gene: TRBD1
j_gene: TRBJ2-2
CDR3aa: CASSLDMGQTNTGELFF
CDR3nt: TGCGCCAGCAGCTTGGACATGGGACAGACGAACACCGGGGAGCTGTTTTTT

v_gene: TRBV6-1
abundance: NA
d_gene: NA
j_gene: TRBJ2-7
CDR3aa: CASIQGLAVSYEQYF
CDR3nt: TGTGCCAGCATTCAGGGATTAGCGGTCTCCTACGAGCAGTACTTC

v_gene: TRBV4-2
abundance: NA
d_gene: TRBD2
j_gene: TRBJ2-3
CDR3aa: CASSQVSGKSSDTQYF
CDR3nt: TGTGCCAGCAGCCAGGTTAGCGGGAAAAGTTCAGATACGCAGTATTTT

v_gene: TRBV11-3
abundance: NA
d_gene: NA
j_gene: TRBJ2-5
CDR3aa: CASSSTGRETQYF
CDR3nt: TGTGCCAGCAGCTCGACAGGACGAGAGACCCAGTACTTC

v_gene: TRBV27
abundance: NA
d_gene: TRBD1
j_gene: TRBJ2-3
CDR3aa: CASSLYSQGAADTQYF
CDR3nt: TGTGCCAGCAGTTTATACTCACAGGGGGCCGCAGATACGCAGTATTTT

v_gene: TRBV7-3
abundance: NA
d_gene: TRBD1
j_gene: TRBJ2-1
CDR3aa: CASSLRQGSYNEQFF
CDR3nt: TGTGCCAGCAGCTTACGACAGGGATCCTACAATGAGCAGTTCTTC

v_gene: TRBV6-5
abundance: once
d_gene: NA
j_gene: TRBJ2-1
CDR3aa: CASSYLATGAEQFF
CDR3nt: TGTGCCAGCAGTTACCTTGCGACTGGAGCTGAGCAGTTCTTC

v_gene: TRBV7-2
abundance: NA
d_gene: NA
j_gene: TRBJ2-7
CDR3aa: CASSLALASGYEQYF
CDR3nt: TGTGCCAGCAGCTTAGCGTTGGCTTCGGGATACGAGCAGTACTTC

v_gene: TRBV6-1
abundance: NA
d_gene: TRBD1
j_gene: TRBJ2-3
CDR3aa: CASSEGGTGADTQYF
CDR3nt: TGTGCCAGCAGTGAAGGCGGGACAGGGGCAGATACGCAGTATTTT

v_gene: TRBV25-1
abundance: once
d_gene: TRBD1
j_gene: TRBJ2-7
CDR3aa: CASSPGQGAYEQYF
CDR3nt: TGTGCCAGCAGTCCGGGACAGGGGGCTTACGAGCAGTACTTC

v_gene: TRBV6-6
abundance: NA
d_gene: TRBD2
j_gene: TRBJ2-7
CDR3aa: CASSYSGLDEQYF
CDR3nt: TGTGCCAGCAGTTACTCGGGACTAGATGAGCAGTACTTC

v_gene: TRBV29-1
abundance: NA
d_gene: NA
j_gene: TRBJ2-3
CDR3aa: CSVERQGGSPDTQYF
CDR3nt: TGCAGCGTTGAACGTCAGGGTGGATCCCCAGATACGCAGTATTTT

v_gene: TRBV15
abundance: NA
d_gene: NA
j_gene: TRBJ2-5
CDR3aa: CATSNAPSTQYF
CDR3nt: TGTGCCACCAGCAACGCGCCGTCTACCCAGTACTTC

v_gene: TRBV15
abundance: NA
d_gene: TRBD1
j_gene: TRBJ1-2
CDR3aa: CATSQDRNYGYTF
CDR3nt: TGTGCCACCAGTCAGGACAGGAACTATGGCTACACCTTC

v_gene: TRBV7-2
abundance: NA
d_gene: TRBD1
j_gene: TRBJ1-5
CDR3aa: CASSVGTGNQPQHF
CDR3nt: TGTGCCAGCAGCGTAGGGACAGGGAATCAGCCCCAGCATTTT

v_gene: TRBV18
abundance: NA
d_gene: TRBD1
j_gene: TRBJ1-2
CDR3aa: CASSRDRDLYGYTF
CDR3nt: TGTGCCAGCTCACGGGACAGGGACCTTTATGGCTACACCTTC

v_gene: TRBV9
abundance: NA
d_gene: NA
j_gene: TRBJ2-4
CDR3aa: CASSVFTGRLSKNIQYF
CDR3nt: TGTGCCAGCAGCGTCTTTACGGGTCGGCTATCCAAAAACATTCAGTACTTC

v_gene: TRBV28
abundance: NA
d_gene: TRBD1
j_gene: TRBJ2-7
CDR3aa: CASTQRQGAYEQYF
CDR3nt: TGTGCCAGCACCCAACGACAGGGGGCTTACGAGCAGTACTTC

v_gene: TRBV5-4
abundance: NA
d_gene: NA
j_gene: TRBJ1-1
CDR3aa: CASSFDLGEGTTEAFF
CDR3nt: TGTGCCAGCAGCTTTGACCTCGGCGAGGGCACCACTGAAGCTTTCTTT

v_gene: TRBV11-2
abundance: NA
d_gene: NA
j_gene: TRBJ2-5
CDR3aa: CASSLEWRPQETQYF
CDR3nt: TGTGCCAGCAGCTTAGAGTGGCGGCCCCAAGAGACCCAGTACTTC

v_gene: TRBV18
abundance: few
d_gene: TRBD1
j_gene: TRBJ1-2
CDR3aa: CASSPRSTGAGGYTF
CDR3nt: TGTGCCAGCTCACCAAGGTCTACAGGGGCTGGCGGCTACACCTTC

v_gene: TRBV4-1
abundance: NA
d_gene: NA
j_gene: TRBJ1-5
CDR3aa: CASSQGTGSSNQPQHF
CDR3nt: TGCGCCAGCAGCCAAGGAACAGGGAGTAGCAATCAGCCCCAGCATTTT

v_gene: TRBV5-4
abundance: NA
d_gene: NA
j_gene: TRBJ1-3
CDR3aa: CASSPDSFSGNTIYF
CDR3nt: TGTGCCAGCAGCCCCGACAGTTTCTCTGGAAACACCATATATTTT

v_gene: TRBV5-6
abundance: NA
d_gene: NA
j_gene: TRBJ2-7
CDR3aa: CASSLLAEQYF
CDR3nt: TGTGCCAGCAGCTTACTCGCCGAGCAGTACTTC

v_gene: TRBV25-1
abundance: once
d_gene: TRBD2
j_gene: TRBJ2-1
CDR3aa: CASSPPAAGALREQFF
CDR3nt: TGTGCCAGCAGCCCCCCCGCAGCGGGAGCCCTCCGGGAGCAGTTCTTC

v_gene: TRBV18
abundance: NA
d_gene: NA
j_gene: TRBJ1-5
CDR3aa: CASSPEFGPQHF
CDR3nt: TGTGCCAGCTCACCAGAATTCGGGCCCCAGCATTTT